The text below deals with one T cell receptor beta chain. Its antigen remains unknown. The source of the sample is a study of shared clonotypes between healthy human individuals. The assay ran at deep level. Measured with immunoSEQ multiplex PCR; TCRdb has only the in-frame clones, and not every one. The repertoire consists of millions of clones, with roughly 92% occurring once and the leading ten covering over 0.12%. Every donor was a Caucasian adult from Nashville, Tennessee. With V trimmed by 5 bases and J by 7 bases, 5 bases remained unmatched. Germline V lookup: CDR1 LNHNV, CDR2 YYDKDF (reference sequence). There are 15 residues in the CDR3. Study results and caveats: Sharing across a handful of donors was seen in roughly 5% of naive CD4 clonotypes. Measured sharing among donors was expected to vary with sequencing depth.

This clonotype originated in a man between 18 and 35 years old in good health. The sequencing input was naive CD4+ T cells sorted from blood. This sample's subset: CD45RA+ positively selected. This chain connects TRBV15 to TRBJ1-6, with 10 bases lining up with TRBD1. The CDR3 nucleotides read TGTGCCACCAGCGTTGGGACAGGGGTGAATTCACCCCTCCACTTT. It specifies CATSVGTGVNSPLHF.